A single sample gave rise to the 4 T cell receptor beta chains below, sequenced in a study of blood T cell dynamics during melanoma immunotherapy. Time point in this sample: pre-treatment baseline. Only in-frame clones appear in the TCRdb table, and some are missing; sequencing was by immunoSEQ multiplex PCR. The data contain about 22,000 clones, around nine tenths of them singletons. The sample was blood, taken from a patient treated with checkpoint blockade. These receptors came from a human donor with melanoma.

The rearrangement joins TRBV11-2 to TRBJ1-2; D may be TRBD1 (6 bases). V gave up 0 bases and J gave up 4 bases, with 15 bases separating them. This CDR3 comprises 16 residues. The germline CDR1 and CDR2 sequences are SGHAT and FQNNGV. In DNA form, the CDR3 reads TGTGCCAGCAGCTTAGAAAACAGGGAGGGTGGCTATGGCTACACCTTC. This gives the protein CASSLENREGGYGYTF.

The chain combines TRBV19 with TRBJ2-2; the match to TRBD2 covers 12 bases. The trim removed 4 bases at V and 7 bases at J, leaving 4 bases unmatched. This CDR3 comprises 15 residues. Per germline, CDR1 LNHDA and CDR2 SQIVND (reference sequence). CDR3 protein: CASSKTGLAGGELFF. The CDR3 nucleotides are TGTGCCAGTAGTAAGACGGGACTAGCGGGCGGGGAGCTGTTTTTT.

The V call is TRBV6-6, the J call TRBJ2-5, with 7 nucleotides matching TRBD1. This CDR3 spans 12 amino acids. With 6 bases clipped from V and 5 bases from J, the junction kept 3 bases outside the gene matches. Germline V gene data show CDR1 as MNHNY and CDR2 as SVGAGI (reference sequence). The CDR3 DNA reads TGTGCCAGCAGCCAGGGGGACGAGACCCAGTACTTC. This translates into CASSQGDETQYF.

The chain combines TRBV28 with TRBJ2-4; D unresolved. Trimming removed 5 bases at V and 6 bases at J, with 14 bases between. Germline V lookup: CDR1 MDHEN, CDR2 SYDVKM. CDR3 length: 14 amino acids. CDR3 in DNA: TGTGCCAGCAGTCCGCCCCCCGGAATAAACATTCAGTACTTC. It is translated as CASSPPPGINIQYF.